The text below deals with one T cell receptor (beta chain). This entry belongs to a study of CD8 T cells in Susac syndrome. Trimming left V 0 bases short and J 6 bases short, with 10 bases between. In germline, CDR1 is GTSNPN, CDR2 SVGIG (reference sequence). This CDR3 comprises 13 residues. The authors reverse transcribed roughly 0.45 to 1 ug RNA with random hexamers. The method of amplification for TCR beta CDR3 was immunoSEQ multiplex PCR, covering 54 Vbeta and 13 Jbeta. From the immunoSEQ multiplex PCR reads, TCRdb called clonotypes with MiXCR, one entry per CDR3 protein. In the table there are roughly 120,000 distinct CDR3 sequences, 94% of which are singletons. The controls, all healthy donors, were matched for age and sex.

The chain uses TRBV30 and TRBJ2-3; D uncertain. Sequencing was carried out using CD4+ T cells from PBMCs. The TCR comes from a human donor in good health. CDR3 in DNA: TGTGCCTGGAGTGTGAACCCCGCGGATACGCAGTATTTT. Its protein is CAWSVNPADTQYF. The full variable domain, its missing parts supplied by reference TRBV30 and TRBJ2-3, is SQTIHQWPATLVQPVGSPLSLECTVEGTSNPNLYWYRQAAGRGLQLLFYSVGIGQISSEVPQNLSASRPQDRQFILSSKKLLLSDSGFYLCAWSVNPADTQYFGPGTRLTVL.